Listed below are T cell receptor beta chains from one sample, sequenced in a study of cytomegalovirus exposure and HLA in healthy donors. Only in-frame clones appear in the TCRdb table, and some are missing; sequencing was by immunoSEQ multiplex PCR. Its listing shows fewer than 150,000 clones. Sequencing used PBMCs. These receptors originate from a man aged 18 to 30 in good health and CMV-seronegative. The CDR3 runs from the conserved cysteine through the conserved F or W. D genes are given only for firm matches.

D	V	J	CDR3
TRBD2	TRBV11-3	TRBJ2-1	CASSPRGGLAGARGNNEQFF
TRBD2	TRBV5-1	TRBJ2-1	CASRPTSGIPYSEQFF
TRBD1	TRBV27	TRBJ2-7	CASRRTGGEQYF
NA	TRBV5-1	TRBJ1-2	CASSLVADYGYTF
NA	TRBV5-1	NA	CASSSTGNYEQYF
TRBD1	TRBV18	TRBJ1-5	CASSPAKQGASNQPQHF
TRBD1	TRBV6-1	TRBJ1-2	CASSVTGQGAGGYTF
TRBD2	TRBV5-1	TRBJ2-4	CASSFGLAGLRIQYF
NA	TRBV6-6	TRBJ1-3	CASSQDIDGNTIYF
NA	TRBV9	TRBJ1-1	CASSVGPGENTEAFF
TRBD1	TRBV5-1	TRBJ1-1	CASSFARGQGTEAFF